This TCR beta chain was found in a study of blood T cell repertoires in COVID-19. Study in general: The United States, Italy and Spain provided the acute and convalescent COVID-19 samples. T cells, B-cell-depleted T cells, or PBMCs supplied cDNA or gDNA.

Study processing details: Amplification of reference gene primers provided the estimated nucleated cell counts. Profiling relied on immunoSEQ multiplex PCR, and the TCRdb table lists in-frame clones only, not all of them. Clone size and the V and J calls come from that table; the DNA yielded D and trimming. The data contain about 36,000 clones, about 77% of them singletons. This clone was seen a handful of times. Germline V gene data show CDR1 as GTSNPN and CDR2 as SVGIG (reference sequence). The CDR3 is 18 amino acids. The trim removed 3 bases at V and 0 bases at J, leaving 13 bases unmatched. The sequence derives from a man in his sixties with acute or convalescent COVID-19. This chain links TRBV30 with TRBJ1-5; 8 nucleotides align to TRBD1. Sequenced: peripheral blood. The CDR3 reads CAWSLGQGLTYSNQPQHF. CDR3 DNA: TGTGCCTGGAGCCTAGGACAGGGCCTAACTTATAGCAATCAGCCCCAGCATTTT.